A selection of T cell receptor beta chains follows, all from one sample in a study of cytomegalovirus exposure and HLA in healthy donors. Some clones are missing from TCRdb's copy, which holds only in-frame ones; the method was immunoSEQ multiplex PCR. The table records hundreds of thousands of clones, 70% to 85% of them present only once. What was sequenced was PBMCs. These receptors all stem from a woman in her forties in good health and CMV-seronegative. Each CDR3 is given with its conserved first and last residue. D genes are given only for firm matches. Only part of the rows carry a size: once, few, many, or a class if the clone is expanded.

clone_size: once; v_call: TRBV30; d_call: TRBD1; j_call: TRBJ2-7; cdr3_aa: CAWKMGQGAYEQYF; cdr3_nt: TGTGCCTGGAAAATGGGACAGGGAGCCTACGAGCAGTACTTC
clone_size: .; v_call: TRBV10-3; d_call: TRBD1; j_call: TRBJ2-3; cdr3_aa: CAIRNAGTGATDTQYF; cdr3_nt: TGTGCCATCAGGAACGCCGGGACAGGGGCCACAGATACGCAGTATTTT
clone_size: .; v_call: TRBV6-1; d_call: .; j_call: TRBJ1-5; cdr3_aa: CASSESRGSRGRQPQHF; cdr3_nt: TGTGCCAGCAGTGAAAGCCGGGGATCCAGGGGCAGGCAGCCCCAGCATTTT
clone_size: .; v_call: TRBV7-9; d_call: .; j_call: TRBJ1-1; cdr3_aa: CASSTPGDGTEAFF; cdr3_nt: TGTGCCAGCAGCACCCCCGGGGATGGAACTGAAGCTTTCTTT
clone_size: .; v_call: TRBV6-5; d_call: .; j_call: TRBJ2-2; cdr3_aa: CASSYSRGRHTGELFF; cdr3_nt: TGTGCCAGCAGTTACTCCAGGGGAAGGCACACCGGGGAGCTGTTTTTT
clone_size: .; v_call: TRBV18; d_call: TRBD1; j_call: TRBJ1-4; cdr3_aa: CASSHTTGPWEKLFF; cdr3_nt: TGTGCCAGCTCACACACGACAGGGCCGTGGGAAAAACTGTTTTTT
clone_size: .; v_call: TRBV7-9; d_call: .; j_call: TRBJ1-1; cdr3_aa: CASSFDRQNTEAFF; cdr3_nt: TGTGCCAGCAGCTTTGACAGGCAGAACACTGAAGCTTTCTTT
clone_size: .; v_call: TRBV7-9; d_call: .; j_call: TRBJ2-7; cdr3_aa: CASSFGEYYEQYF; cdr3_nt: TGTGCCAGCAGCTTTGGGGAGTACTACGAGCAGTACTTC
clone_size: .; v_call: TRBV7-8; d_call: .; j_call: TRBJ2-7; cdr3_aa: CASSEYGGIAYEQYF; cdr3_nt: TGTGCCAGCAGCGAGTACGGGGGTATTGCCTACGAGCAGTACTTC
clone_size: .; v_call: TRBV19; d_call: TRBD1; j_call: TRBJ2-3; cdr3_aa: CASQPRTGRDTQYF; cdr3_nt: TGTGCCAGTCAACCCAGGACAGGGCGGGATACGCAGTATTTT
clone_size: .; v_call: TRBV2; d_call: TRBD1; j_call: TRBJ2-1; cdr3_aa: CASSDRGLSYNEQFF; cdr3_nt: TGTGCCAGCTCCGACAGGGGCCTTTCCTACAATGAGCAGTTCTTC
clone_size: once; v_call: TRBV5-4; d_call: .; j_call: TRBJ1-2; cdr3_aa: CASSTTSGYTF; cdr3_nt: TGTGCCAGCAGCACCACAAGTGGCTACACCTTC
clone_size: .; v_call: TRBV6-1; d_call: .; j_call: TRBJ1-5; cdr3_aa: CASSEAGGGQPQHF; cdr3_nt: TGTGCCAGCAGTGAAGCGGGGGGGGGTCAGCCCCAGCATTTT
clone_size: .; v_call: TRBV11-2; d_call: TRBD1; j_call: TRBJ1-3; cdr3_aa: CASRGQGGSGNTIYF; cdr3_nt: TGTGCCAGCAGAGGACAGGGGGGCTCTGGAAACACCATATATTTT
clone_size: .; v_call: TRBV2; d_call: .; j_call: TRBJ1-1; cdr3_aa: CASSAPRAPEAFF; cdr3_nt: TGTGCCAGCAGTGCCCCCAGGGCCCCTGAAGCTTTCTTT
clone_size: .; v_call: TRBV7-2; d_call: TRBD1; j_call: TRBJ1-4; cdr3_aa: CASSLAKDRQNEKLFF; cdr3_nt: TGTGCCAGCAGCTTAGCGAAGGACAGGCAAAATGAAAAACTGTTTTTT
clone_size: once; v_call: TRBV6-5; d_call: .; j_call: TRBJ2-5; cdr3_aa: CASRQWDFQETQYF; cdr3_nt: TGTGCCAGTCGACAGTGGGATTTCCAAGAGACCCAGTACTTC
clone_size: .; v_call: TRBV10-3; d_call: .; j_call: TRBJ1-1; cdr3_aa: CAISESGFGDTEAFF; cdr3_nt: TGTGCCATCAGTGAGTCGGGGTTCGGGGACACTGAAGCTTTCTTT
clone_size: once; v_call: TRBV2; d_call: TRBD1; j_call: TRBJ1-3; cdr3_aa: CASSHGQGFPGNTIYF; cdr3_nt: TGTGCCAGCAGCCACGGACAGGGTTTTCCTGGAAACACCATATATTTT
clone_size: .; v_call: TRBV2; d_call: .; j_call: TRBJ2-7; cdr3_aa: CATCCRLASYEQYF; cdr3_nt: TGTGCCACCTGCTGCAGGCTTGCCTCCTACGAGCAGTACTTC
clone_size: .; v_call: TRBV12-5; d_call: TRBD2; j_call: TRBJ2-1; cdr3_aa: CASGLGAGGVQNEQFF; cdr3_nt: TGTGCTAGTGGTTTGGGAGCGGGGGGGGTACAAAATGAGCAGTTCTTC
clone_size: .; v_call: TRBV28; d_call: .; j_call: TRBJ1-2; cdr3_aa: CASSYRLKGQGVGYTF; cdr3_nt: TGTGCCAGCAGTTACCGCCTAAAAGGACAAGGGGTTGGCTACACCTTC
clone_size: .; v_call: TRBV4-3; d_call: .; j_call: TRBJ1-1; cdr3_aa: CASSQDRVYTEAFF; cdr3_nt: TGCGCCAGCAGCCAAGACAGGGTATACACTGAAGCTTTCTTT
clone_size: .; v_call: TRBV6-5; d_call: TRBD2; j_call: TRBJ2-7; cdr3_aa: CASRLYGGDEQYF; cdr3_nt: TGTGCCAGCAGACTTTACGGGGGGGACGAGCAGTACTTC
clone_size: .; v_call: TRBV10-3; d_call: TRBD2; j_call: TRBJ2-1; cdr3_aa: CAISDGPAGGRRTYNEQFF; cdr3_nt: TGTGCCATCAGTGACGGCCCAGCGGGGGGCCGGAGAACCTACAATGAGCAGTTCTTC
clone_size: .; v_call: TRBV25-1; d_call: TRBD1; j_call: TRBJ2-1; cdr3_aa: CASSEGQYASYNEQFF; cdr3_nt: TGTGCCAGCAGTGAGGGACAGTATGCGTCCTACAATGAGCAGTTCTTC
clone_size: .; v_call: TRBV18; d_call: .; j_call: TRBJ1-4; cdr3_aa: CASSPFRATNEKLFF; cdr3_nt: TGTGCCAGCTCACCATTCCGGGCAACTAATGAAAAACTGTTTTTT
clone_size: few; v_call: TRBV5-6; d_call: .; j_call: TRBJ2-7; cdr3_aa: CASLFEQYF; cdr3_nt: TGTGCCAGCCTTTTCGAGCAGTACTTC
clone_size: .; v_call: TRBV7-8; d_call: .; j_call: TRBJ1-1; cdr3_aa: CASSNKMNTEAFF; cdr3_nt: TGTGCCAGCAGTAATAAAATGAACACTGAAGCTTTCTTT
clone_size: .; v_call: TRBV5-1; d_call: .; j_call: TRBJ1-1; cdr3_aa: CASSLSGQLNTEAFF; cdr3_nt: TGCGCCAGCAGCTTATCGGGACAACTAAACACTGAAGCTTTCTTT
clone_size: .; v_call: TRBV6-6; d_call: TRBD2; j_call: TRBJ2-1; cdr3_aa: CASIELAGSNEQFF; cdr3_nt: TGTGCCAGCATCGAACTAGCGGGGTCCAATGAGCAGTTCTTC
clone_size: .; v_call: TRBV11-2; d_call: TRBD1; j_call: TRBJ1-2; cdr3_aa: CASSSVLRGRAGYTF; cdr3_nt: TGTGCCAGCAGCTCAGTACTTAGGGGGCGGGCTGGCTACACCTTC
clone_size: .; v_call: TRBV7-9; d_call: .; j_call: TRBJ2-1; cdr3_aa: CASSLARDLEQFF; cdr3_nt: TGTGCCAGCAGCTTAGCCAGAGACTTAGAGCAGTTCTTC
clone_size: .; v_call: TRBV5-1; d_call: TRBD1; j_call: TRBJ2-5; cdr3_aa: CASGDSPQETQYF; cdr3_nt: TGCGCCAGCGGGGACAGCCCTCAAGAGACCCAGTACTTC
clone_size: .; v_call: TRBV4-3; d_call: TRBD1; j_call: TRBJ1-1; cdr3_aa: CASSQADRMNTEAFF; cdr3_nt: TGCGCCAGCAGCCAAGCGGACAGGATGAACACTGAAGCTTTCTTT
clone_size: .; v_call: TRBV7-9; d_call: .; j_call: TRBJ1-6; cdr3_aa: CSSSKTVSDSPLHF; cdr3_nt: TGTTCCAGCAGCAAGACGGTGAGCGATTCACCCCTCCACTTT
clone_size: .; v_call: TRBV6-5; d_call: .; j_call: TRBJ1-1; cdr3_aa: CASSYRGSRPTEAFF; cdr3_nt: TGTGCCAGCAGTTACCGCGGTTCCCGACCCACTGAAGCTTTCTTT
clone_size: .; v_call: TRBV4-3; d_call: .; j_call: TRBJ2-7; cdr3_aa: CASSHHRVYSYEQYF; cdr3_nt: TGCGCCAGCAGCCACCACAGGGTGTATTCCTACGAGCAGTACTTC
clone_size: .; v_call: TRBV30; d_call: .; j_call: TRBJ1-1; cdr3_aa: CAWTVYPVGFGGRNTEAFF; cdr3_nt: TGTGCCTGGACCGTCTACCCGGTGGGGTTTGGGGGCAGGAACACTGAAGCTTTCTTT
clone_size: .; v_call: TRBV29-1; d_call: .; j_call: TRBJ2-3; cdr3_aa: CSVRSDTDTQYF; cdr3_nt: TGCAGCGTTCGTAGCGACACAGATACGCAGTATTTT
clone_size: .; v_call: TRBV7-8; d_call: TRBD2; j_call: TRBJ2-4; cdr3_aa: CASSLGLAGGHWSKNIQYF; cdr3_nt: TGTGCCAGCAGCTTAGGGCTAGCGGGGGGCCATTGGTCCAAAAACATTCAGTACTTC
clone_size: .; v_call: TRBV7-2; d_call: .; j_call: TRBJ1-5; cdr3_aa: CASSTTGDSNQPQHF; cdr3_nt: TGTGCCAGCAGCACCACGGGAGATAGCAATCAGCCCCAGCATTTT
clone_size: .; v_call: TRBV28; d_call: .; j_call: TRBJ2-7; cdr3_aa: CASSLTRKPYEQYF; cdr3_nt: TGTGCCAGCAGCCTGACACGGAAACCCTACGAGCAGTACTTC
clone_size: few; v_call: TRBV5-6; d_call: TRBD1; j_call: TRBJ2-7; cdr3_aa: CASSFRDRSYEQYF; cdr3_nt: TGTGCCAGCAGCTTCCGGGACAGATCCTACGAGCAGTACTTC
clone_size: .; v_call: TRBV7-9; d_call: .; j_call: TRBJ1-5; cdr3_aa: CASSLRDSNQPQHF; cdr3_nt: TGTGCCAGCAGCCTCAGGGATAGCAATCAGCCCCAGCATTTT
clone_size: .; v_call: TRBV2; d_call: .; j_call: TRBJ2-5; cdr3_aa: CASSTGLVETQYF; cdr3_nt: TGTGCCAGCAGTACAGGGCTGGTAGAGACCCAGTACTTC
clone_size: .; v_call: TRBV27; d_call: .; j_call: TRBJ1-3; cdr3_aa: CASSLSAGAAFITDSGNTIYF; cdr3_nt: TGTGCCAGCAGTTTATCTGCAGGGGCTGCTTTTATAACGGATTCTGGAAACACCATATATTTT
clone_size: .; v_call: TRBV14; d_call: TRBD2; j_call: TRBJ2-1; cdr3_aa: CASSQERLAGKNEQFF; cdr3_nt: TGTGCCAGCAGCCAAGAAAGACTAGCGGGTAAAAATGAGCAGTTCTTC
clone_size: .; v_call: TRBV4-3; d_call: .; j_call: TRBJ1-6; cdr3_aa: CASSQGGNSPLHF; cdr3_nt: TGCGCCAGCAGCCAGGGAGGGAATTCACCCCTCCACTTT
clone_size: .; v_call: TRBV9; d_call: .; j_call: TRBJ2-1; cdr3_aa: CASSVGLGGATENEQFF; cdr3_nt: TGTGCCAGCAGCGTAGGGCTAGGGGGGGCAACCGAGAATGAGCAGTTCTTC